The clone carrying this T cell receptor (beta chain) is medium-sized in the sample. The antigen remains unidentified. Separate cDNA molecules each had unique molecular identifiers attached to them. Via MiXCR, TCRdb re-called the 5' RACE reads, giving one row per CDR3 protein. Of fewer than 25,000 distinct CDR3 sequences in the sample, 4.8% are singletons; the top ten hold less than 5.5%. This sample was taken from a study of early T cells in non-severe SARS-CoV-2 infection. Whole-study context: Chains stayed unpaired after sequencing of bulk RNA from unsorted whole blood.

This CDR3 is built from 15 residues. CDR1 and CDR2 from the germline V gene are SGHRS and YFSETQ. V dropped 1 base and J dropped 6; count of bases not matched to a gene: 7. General study findings and limits: Anti-spike CD8 responses were favored by VDJdb matching, which missed private and CD4 specificities.

The chain combines TRBV5-1 with TRBJ2-7; TRBD2 matches at 10 bases. This TCR was sampled from an adult who was a healthcare worker with PCR-confirmed SARS-CoV-2 infection or an uninfected control (not recorded which). Material: whole blood. CDR3 coding DNA: TGCGCCAGCAGCTTGTCTAGCGGGAGCCCCCTCGAGCAGTACTTC. This sequence encodes CASSLSSGSPLEQYF.